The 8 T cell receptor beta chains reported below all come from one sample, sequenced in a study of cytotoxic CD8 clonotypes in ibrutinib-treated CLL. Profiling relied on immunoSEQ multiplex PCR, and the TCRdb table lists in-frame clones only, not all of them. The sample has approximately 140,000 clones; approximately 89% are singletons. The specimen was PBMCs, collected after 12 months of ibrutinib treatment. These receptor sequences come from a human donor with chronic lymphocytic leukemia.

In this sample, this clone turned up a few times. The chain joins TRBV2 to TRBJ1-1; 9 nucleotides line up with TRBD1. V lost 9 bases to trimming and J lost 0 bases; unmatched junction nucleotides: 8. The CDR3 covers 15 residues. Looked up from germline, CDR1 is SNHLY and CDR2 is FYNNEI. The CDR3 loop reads CARKGQGTLNTEAFF. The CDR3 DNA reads TGTGCCAGAAAGGGACAGGGCACTCTGAACACTGAAGCTTTCTTT.

Written as DNA, the CDR3 is TGTGCCAGCTCACCCACCGGGTCTGAAAAACTGTTTTTT. Translating it yields CASSPTGSEKLFF. This sequence joins TRBV18 and TRBJ1-4; D remains ambiguous. The ends were cut back, 3 bases at V and 7 bases at J, with 9 bases in the middle. Per germline, CDR1 KGHSH and CDR2 LQKENI. The CDR3 is 13 amino acids.

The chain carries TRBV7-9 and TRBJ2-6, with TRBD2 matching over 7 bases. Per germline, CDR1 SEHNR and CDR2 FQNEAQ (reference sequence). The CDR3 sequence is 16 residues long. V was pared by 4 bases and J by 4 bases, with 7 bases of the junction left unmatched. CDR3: CASSSGLGAGANVLTF. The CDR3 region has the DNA TGTGCCAGCAGCTCAGGACTAGGGGCCGGGGCCAACGTCCTGACTTTC.

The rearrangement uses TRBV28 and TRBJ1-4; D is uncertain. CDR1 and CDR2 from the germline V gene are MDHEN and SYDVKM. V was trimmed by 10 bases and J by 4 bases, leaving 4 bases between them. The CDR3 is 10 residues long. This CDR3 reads CATYNEKLFF. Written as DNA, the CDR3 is TGTGCCACCTATAATGAAAAACTGTTTTTT.

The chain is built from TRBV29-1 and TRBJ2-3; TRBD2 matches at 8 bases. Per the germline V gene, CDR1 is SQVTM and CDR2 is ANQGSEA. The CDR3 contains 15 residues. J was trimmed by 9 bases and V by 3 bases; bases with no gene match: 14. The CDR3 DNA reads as TGCAGCGTTGAGCCCCCCTCGGGAGGGCCATTAACGCAGTATTTT. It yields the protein CSVEPPSGGPLTQYF.

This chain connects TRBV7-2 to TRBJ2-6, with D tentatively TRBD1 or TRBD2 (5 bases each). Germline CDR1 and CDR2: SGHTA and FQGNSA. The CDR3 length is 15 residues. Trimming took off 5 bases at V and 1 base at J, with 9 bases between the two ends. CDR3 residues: CASSLGRSGANVLTF. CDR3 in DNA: TGTGCCAGCAGCCTGGGACGATCTGGGGCCAACGTCCTGACTTTC. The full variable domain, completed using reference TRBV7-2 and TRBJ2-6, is GAGVSQSPSNKVTEKGKDVELRCDPISGHTALYWYRQSLGQGLEFLIYFQGNSAPDKSGLPSDRFSAERTGGSVSTLTIQRTQQEDSAVYLCASSLGRSGANVLTFGAGSRLTVL.

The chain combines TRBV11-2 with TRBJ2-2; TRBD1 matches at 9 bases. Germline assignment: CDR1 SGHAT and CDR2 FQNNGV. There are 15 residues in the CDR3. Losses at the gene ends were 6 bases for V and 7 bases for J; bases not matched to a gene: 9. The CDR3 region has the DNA TGTGCCAGCAGAAAGGGACAGGGTTTTAGCGGGGAGCTGTTTTTT. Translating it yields CASRKGQGFSGELFF. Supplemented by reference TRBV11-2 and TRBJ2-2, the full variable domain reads EAGVAQSPRYKIIEKRQSVAFWCNPISGHATLYWYQQILGQGPKLLIQFQNNGVVDDSQLPKDRFSAERLKGVDSTLKIQPAKLEDSAVYLCASRKGQGFSGELFFGEGSRLTVL.

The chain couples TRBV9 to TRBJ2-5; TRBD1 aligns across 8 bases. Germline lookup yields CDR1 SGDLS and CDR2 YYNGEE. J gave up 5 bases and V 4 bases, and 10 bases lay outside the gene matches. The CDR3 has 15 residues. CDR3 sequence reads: CASSPGQGASETQYF. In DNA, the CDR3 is TGTGCCAGCAGCCCGGGTCAGGGGGCGTCGGAGACCCAGTACTTC.